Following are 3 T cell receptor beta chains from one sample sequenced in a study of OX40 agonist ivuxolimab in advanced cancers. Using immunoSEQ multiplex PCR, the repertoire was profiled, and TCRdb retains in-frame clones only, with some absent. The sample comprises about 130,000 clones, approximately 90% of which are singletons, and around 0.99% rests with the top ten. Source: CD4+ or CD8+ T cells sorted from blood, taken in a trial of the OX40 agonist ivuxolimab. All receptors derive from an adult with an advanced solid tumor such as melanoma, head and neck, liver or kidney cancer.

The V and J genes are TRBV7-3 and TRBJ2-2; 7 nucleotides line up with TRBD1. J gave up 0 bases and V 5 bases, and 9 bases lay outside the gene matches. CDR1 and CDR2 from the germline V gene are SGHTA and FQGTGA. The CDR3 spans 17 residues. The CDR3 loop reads CASSPLQGPANTGELFF. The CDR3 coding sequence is TGTGCCAGCAGCCCGTTACAGGGGCCCGCGAACACCGGGGAGCTGTTTTTT.

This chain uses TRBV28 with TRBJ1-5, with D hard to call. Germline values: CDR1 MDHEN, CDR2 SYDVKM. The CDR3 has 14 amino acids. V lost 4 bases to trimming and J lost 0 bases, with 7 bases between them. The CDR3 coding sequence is TGTGCCAGCAGTTCAGGTGGTAGCAATCAGCCCCAGCATTTT. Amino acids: CASSSGGSNQPQHF.

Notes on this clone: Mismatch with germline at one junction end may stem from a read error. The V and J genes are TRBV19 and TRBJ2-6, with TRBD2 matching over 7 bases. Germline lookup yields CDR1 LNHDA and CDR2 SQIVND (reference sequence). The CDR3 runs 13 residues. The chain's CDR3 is CASSTPGGNVLTF. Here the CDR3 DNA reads TGTGCCAGTAGTACGCCGGGGGGCAACGTCCTGACTTTC.